These T cell receptor beta chains were read from a single sample in a study of blood T cell repertoires in COVID-19. Sequenced by immunoSEQ multiplex PCR; TCRdb stores in-frame clones only, minus some. This table has approximately 140,000 clones, around 90% appearing once. Sequencing was performed on peripheral blood. The receptors derive from a woman in her sixties with active or convalescent COVID-19. The CDR3 runs from the conserved cysteine through the conserved F or W. D genes are given only for firm matches. Clone size is not always given. Where it is, it says once, few, many or a class for expanded clones.

size,D,V,J,CDR3,DNA
.,TRBD1,TRBV5-4,TRBJ2-1,CASRTGQGLSYNEQFF,TGTGCCAGCAGGACGGGACAGGGACTATCCTACAATGAGCAGTTCTTC
.,TRBD1,TRBV9,TRBJ2-2,CASSVPGQGPGELFF,TGTGCCAGCAGCGTACCGGGACAGGGCCCCGGGGAGCTGTTTTTT
.,.,TRBV7-9,TRBJ1-2,CASSEWTAPEDYTF,TGTGCCAGCAGCGAATGGACAGCGCCAGAAGACTACACCTTC
few,.,TRBV19,TRBJ1-4,CASSLQGGTNEKLFF,TGTGCCAGTAGTTTGCAGGGCGGAACTAATGAAAAACTGTTTTTT
once,.,TRBV30,TRBJ1-3,CAWSGQRGNTIYF,TGTGCCTGGAGTGGACAGAGAGGAAACACCATATATTTT
.,TRBD2,TRBV5-1,TRBJ2-7,CASSLKASGGRLSYEQYF,TGCGCCAGCAGCTTGAAGGCTAGCGGGGGTCGTCTCTCCTACGAGCAGTACTTC
.,TRBD1,TRBV4-1,TRBJ2-4,CASSQLRVEPGTDKNIQYF,TGCGCCAGCAGCCAACTTCGAGTTGAGCCCGGGACAGACAAAAACATTCAGTACTTC
.,.,TRBV6-2/TRBV6-3,TRBJ1-5,CASSYVRGETHQPQHF,TGTGCCAGCAGTTACGTCAGGGGCGAGACACATCAGCCCCAGCATTTT
.,.,TRBV2,TRBJ2-1,CASTKGDYNEQFF,TGTGCCAGCACGAAAGGGGACTACAATGAGCAGTTCTTC
few,TRBD1,TRBV4-3,TRBJ1-2,CASSQEQGGSHGYTF,TGCGCCAGCAGCCAAGAACAGGGGGGGAGCCATGGCTACACCTTC
once,.,TRBV5-4,TRBJ1-4,CASSQAGSGSNEKLFF,TGTGCCAGCAGCCAGGCAGGGTCCGGGTCTAATGAAAAACTGTTTTTT
medium-sized,TRBD2,TRBV7-8,TRBJ2-1,CASRRGADNEQFF,TGTGCCAGCCGGCGGGGGGCAGACAATGAGCAGTTCTTC
.,.,TRBV7-2,TRBJ1-1,CASTRGTNTEAFF,TGTGCCAGCACCCGGGGGACGAACACTGAAGCTTTCTTT
.,.,TRBV11-2,TRBJ2-7,CASTGRQGAEEQYF,TGTGCCAGCACCGGGAGGCAGGGGGCTGAGGAGCAGTACTTC
.,.,TRBV18,TRBJ1-3,CASSPPTVGNTIYF,TGTGCCAGCTCACCACCGACAGTTGGAAACACCATATATTTT
.,TRBD2,TRBV30,TRBJ2-1,CAWRGLAGTNEQFF,TGTGCCTGGAGGGGACTAGCGGGGACCAATGAGCAGTTCTTC
few,TRBD1,TRBV11-2,TRBJ2-7,CASVGQTYEQYF,TGTGCCAGCGTGGGACAGACCTACGAGCAGTACTTC
.,.,TRBV20-1,TRBJ2-1,CSARLAPGEFF,TGCAGTGCTAGACTAGCGCCCGGCGAGTTCTTC
.,.,TRBV19,TRBJ1-5,CASSPARTLINQPQHF,TGTGCCAGTAGTCCTGCTCGGACACTAATCAATCAGCCCCAGCATTTT
.,TRBD1,TRBV18,TRBJ2-3,CASSPQTGTGGYTDTQYF,TGTGCCAGCTCACCACAAACCGGGACAGGGGGTTACACAGATACGCAGTATTTT
.,.,TRBV7-9,TRBJ2-5,CASSLSVLGRGETQYF,TGTGCCAGCAGCTTATCCGTCTTGGGGCGGGGTGAGACCCAGTACTTC
few,.,TRBV9,TRBJ2-7,CASSVDASSYEQYF,TGTGCCAGCAGCGTAGATGCGAGCTCCTACGAGCAGTACTTC
.,TRBD1,TRBV6-1,TRBJ1-2,CASSEVEDRDYGYTF,TGTGCCAGCAGTGAAGTAGAAGACAGGGACTATGGCTACACCTTC
.,.,TRBV2,TRBJ2-1,CASSWQGGYNEQFF,TGTGCCAGCAGTTGGCAAGGGGGCTACAATGAGCAGTTCTTC
.,TRBD1,TRBV4-1,TRBJ1-2,CASSQVAGGNYGYTF,TGCGCCAGCAGCCAAGTGGCAGGGGGGAACTATGGCTACACCTTC
.,.,TRBV2,TRBJ2-1,CASSEGQGMHNEQFF,TGTGCCAGCAGTGAAGGGCAGGGGATGCACAATGAGCAGTTCTTC
.,.,TRBV7-9,TRBJ2-3,CASSYARAHNPKRADTQYF,TGTGCCAGCAGCTACGCCAGAGCCCACAACCCGAAGAGGGCAGATACGCAGTATTTT
.,TRBD2,TRBV18,TRBJ2-3,CASSPNSGGASAGDTQYF,TGTGCCAGCTCACCAAATAGCGGGGGGGCGTCGGCAGGAGATACGCAGTATTTT
.,TRBD2,TRBV10-3,TRBJ2-7,CAIRASGGEEQYF,TGTGCCATCAGGGCTAGCGGGGGGGAAGAGCAGTACTTC
.,.,TRBV5-1,TRBJ2-1,CASSLVGESSYNEQFF,TGCGCCAGCAGCTTGGTGGGAGAAAGCTCCTACAATGAGCAGTTCTTC
.,.,TRBV7-9,TRBJ1-1,CASSSWAKTARNTEAFF,TGTGCCAGCAGCTCGTGGGCGAAAACGGCCCGGAACACTGAAGCTTTCTTT
.,TRBD1,TRBV25-1,TRBJ1-3,CASSERGLGNTIYF,TGTGCCAGCAGTGAAAGGGGGCTCGGAAACACCATATATTTT
.,.,TRBV11-3,TRBJ2-6,CASSNRDNSGANVLTF,TGTGCCAGCAGCAACAGGGACAACTCTGGGGCCAACGTCCTGACTTTC
.,TRBD2,TRBV7-3,TRBJ2-2,CASSLRSSGTNTGELFF,TGTGCCAGCAGCTTAAGGTCTAGCGGGACGAACACCGGGGAGCTGTTTTTT
.,TRBD1,TRBV6-6,TRBJ2-7,CASSSGTGFSYEQYF,TGTGCCAGCAGCTCCGGGACAGGGTTTTCCTACGAGCAGTACTTC
.,.,TRBV20-1,TRBJ2-1,CSASNLQGSYNEQFF,TGCAGTGCTAGTAATCTTCAGGGGTCCTACAATGAGCAGTTCTTC
.,TRBD1,TRBV11-3,TRBJ2-2,CASSSDRDKGGELFF,TGTGCCAGCAGCTCGGACAGGGATAAAGGCGGGGAGCTGTTTTTT
few,.,TRBV24-1,TRBJ2-3,CATSDSGTDTQYF,TGTGCCACCAGTGATTCGGGCACAGATACGCAGTATTTT
.,TRBD2,TRBV6-5,TRBJ2-3,CASTGLAHQDTQYF,TGTGCCAGCACGGGACTAGCTCACCAAGATACGCAGTATTTT
.,.,TRBV5-1,TRBJ1-1,CASSLDRPMNTEAFF,TGCGCCAGCAGCTTGGACAGGCCGATGAACACTGAAGCTTTCTTT
.,TRBD1,TRBV28,TRBJ1-5,CASSLFVGGQGSNQPQHF,TGTGCCAGCAGTTTATTCGTTGGGGGACAGGGGAGCAATCAGCCCCAGCATTTT
once,TRBD1,TRBV7-2,TRBJ1-3,CASSLLQGALGNTIYF,TGTGCCAGCAGCTTACTCCAGGGGGCTTTGGGAAACACCATATATTTT
.,.,TRBV4-1,TRBJ1-2,CASSHQTGDYGYTF,TGCGCCAGCAGCCACCAGACAGGCGACTATGGCTACACCTTC
.,TRBD2,TRBV19,TRBJ2-3,CASSETSGGTLAADTQYF,TGTGCCAGTAGTGAGACTAGCGGGGGGACACTTGCCGCGGATACGCAGTATTTT
.,TRBD1,TRBV14,TRBJ1-1,CASSPQTGEGTEAFF,TGTGCCAGCAGCCCCCAGACAGGGGAAGGGACTGAAGCTTTCTTT
.,.,TRBV29-1,TRBJ1-2,CSVEPTGMRGYTF,TGCAGCGTTGAACCTACAGGGATGAGAGGCTACACCTTC
.,.,TRBV5-4,TRBJ1-2,CASSFTQGNYGYTF,TGTGCCAGCAGCTTCACTCAGGGAAACTATGGCTACACCTTC
.,.,TRBV2,TRBJ1-1,CASSPQDTEAFF,TGTGCCAGCAGTCCACAGGACACTGAAGCTTTCTTT
.,.,TRBV6-2/TRBV6-3,TRBJ2-7,CASSYSQGGPYEQYF,TGTGCCAGCAGTTACTCCCAGGGGGGACCCTACGAGCAGTACTTC
.,TRBD2,TRBV5-1,TRBJ2-5,CASSLTLAGGSQYF,TGCGCCAGCAGCTTAACACTAGCGGGGGGGTCCCAGTACTTC
.,TRBD1,TRBV5-1,TRBJ2-6,CASSSPVPGTGQSGANVLTF,TGCGCCAGCAGCTCGCCCGTTCCGGGGACAGGGCAGTCTGGGGCCAACGTCCTGACTTTC
.,TRBD1,TRBV6-5,TRBJ1-5,CASSSSGTGNQPQHF,TGTGCCAGCAGTTCGTCCGGGACAGGGAATCAGCCCCAGCATTTT
.,TRBD2,TRBV10-3,TRBJ2-7,CAISESGGSGATYEQYF,TGTGCCATCAGTGAGTCGGGGGGTAGCGGGGCAACCTACGAGCAGTACTTC
.,TRBD2,TRBV6-2/TRBV6-3,TRBJ2-7,CASSRAGLAVEQYF,TGTGCCAGCAGTCGGGCGGGACTAGCGGTCGAGCAGTACTTC